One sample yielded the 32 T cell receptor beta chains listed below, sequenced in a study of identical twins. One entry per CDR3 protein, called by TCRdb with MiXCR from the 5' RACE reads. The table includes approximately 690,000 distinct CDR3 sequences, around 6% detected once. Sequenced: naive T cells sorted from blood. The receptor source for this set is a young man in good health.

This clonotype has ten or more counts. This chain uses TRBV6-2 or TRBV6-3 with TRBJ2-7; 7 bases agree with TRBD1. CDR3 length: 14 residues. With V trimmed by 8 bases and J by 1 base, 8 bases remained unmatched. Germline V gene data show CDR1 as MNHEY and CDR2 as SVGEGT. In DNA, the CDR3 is TGTGCCAGCGCCCAACTGGGACAGTCCTACGAGCAGTACTTC. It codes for CASAQLGQSYEQYF.

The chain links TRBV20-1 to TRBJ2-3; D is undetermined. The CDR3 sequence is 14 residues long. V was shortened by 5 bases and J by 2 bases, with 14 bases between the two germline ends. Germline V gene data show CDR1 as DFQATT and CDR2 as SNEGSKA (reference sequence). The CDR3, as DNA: TGCAGTGCTTTCCGCTCGCTGATCACAGATACGCAGTATTTT. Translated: CSAFRSLITDTQYF.

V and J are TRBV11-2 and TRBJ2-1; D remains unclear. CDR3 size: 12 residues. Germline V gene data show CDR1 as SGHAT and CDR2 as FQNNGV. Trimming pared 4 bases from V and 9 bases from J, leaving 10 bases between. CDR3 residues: CASSSRRREQFF. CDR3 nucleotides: TGTGCCAGCAGCTCCAGACGGCGTGAGCAGTTCTTC.

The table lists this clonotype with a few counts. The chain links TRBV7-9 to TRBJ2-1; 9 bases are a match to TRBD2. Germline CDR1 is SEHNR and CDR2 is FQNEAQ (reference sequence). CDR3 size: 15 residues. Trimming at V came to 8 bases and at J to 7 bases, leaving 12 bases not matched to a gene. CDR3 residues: CASDYSGSPGNEQFF. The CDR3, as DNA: TGTGCCAGCGACTATAGCGGGAGCCCGGGAAATGAGCAGTTCTTC.

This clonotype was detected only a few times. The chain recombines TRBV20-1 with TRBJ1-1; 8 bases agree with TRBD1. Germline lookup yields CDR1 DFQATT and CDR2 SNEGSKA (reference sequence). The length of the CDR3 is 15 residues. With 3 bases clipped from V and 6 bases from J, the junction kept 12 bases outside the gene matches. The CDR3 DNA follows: TGCAGTGCTAGTGGGCAGGGGGCTGATCGCGCTGAAGCTTTCTTT. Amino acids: CSASGQGADRAEAFF.

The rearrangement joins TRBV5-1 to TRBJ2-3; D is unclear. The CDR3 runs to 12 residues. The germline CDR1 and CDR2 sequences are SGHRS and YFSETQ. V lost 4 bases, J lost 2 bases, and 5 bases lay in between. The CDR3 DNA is TGCGCCAGCAGCATTAACACAGATACGCAGTATTTT. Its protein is CASSINTDTQYF.

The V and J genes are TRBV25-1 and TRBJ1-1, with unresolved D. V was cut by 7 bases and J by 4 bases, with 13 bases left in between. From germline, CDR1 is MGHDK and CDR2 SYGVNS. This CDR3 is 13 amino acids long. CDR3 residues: CASNGQPGTEAFF. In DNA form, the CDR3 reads TGTGCCAGCAACGGGCAGCCGGGCACTGAAGCTTTCTTT. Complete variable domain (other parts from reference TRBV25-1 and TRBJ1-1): EADIYQTPRYLVIGTGKKITLECSQTMGHDKMYWYQQDPGMELHLIHYSYGVNSTEKGDLSSESTVSRIRTEHFPLTLESARPSHTSQYLCASNGQPGTEAFFGQGTRLTVV.

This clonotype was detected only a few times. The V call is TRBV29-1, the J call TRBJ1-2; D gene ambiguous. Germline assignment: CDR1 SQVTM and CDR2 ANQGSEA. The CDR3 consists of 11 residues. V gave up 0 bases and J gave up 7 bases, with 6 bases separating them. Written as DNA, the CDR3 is TGCAGCGTTGAAGATCAAGGTGGCTACACCTTC. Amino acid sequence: CSVEDQGGYTF.

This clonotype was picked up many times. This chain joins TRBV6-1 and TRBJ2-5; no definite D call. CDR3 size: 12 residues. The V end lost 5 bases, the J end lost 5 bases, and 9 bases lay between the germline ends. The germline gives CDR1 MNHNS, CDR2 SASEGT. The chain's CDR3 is CASSKITETQYF. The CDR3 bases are TGTGCCAGCAGTAAGATCACGGAGACCCAGTACTTC.

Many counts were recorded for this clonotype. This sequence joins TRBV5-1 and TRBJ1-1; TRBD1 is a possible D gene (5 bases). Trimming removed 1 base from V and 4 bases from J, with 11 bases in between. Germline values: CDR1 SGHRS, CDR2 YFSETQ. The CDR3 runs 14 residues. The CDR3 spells CASSLRRGGTEAFF. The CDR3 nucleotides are TGCGCCAGCAGCTTGCGGCGGGGGGGCACTGAAGCTTTCTTT.

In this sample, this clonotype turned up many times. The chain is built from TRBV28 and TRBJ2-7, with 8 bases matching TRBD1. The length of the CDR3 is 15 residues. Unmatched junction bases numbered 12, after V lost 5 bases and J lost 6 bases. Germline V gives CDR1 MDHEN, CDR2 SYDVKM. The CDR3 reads CASSPGQVIEGEQYF. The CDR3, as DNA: TGTGCCAGCAGTCCGGGACAGGTAATCGAAGGCGAGCAGTACTTC.

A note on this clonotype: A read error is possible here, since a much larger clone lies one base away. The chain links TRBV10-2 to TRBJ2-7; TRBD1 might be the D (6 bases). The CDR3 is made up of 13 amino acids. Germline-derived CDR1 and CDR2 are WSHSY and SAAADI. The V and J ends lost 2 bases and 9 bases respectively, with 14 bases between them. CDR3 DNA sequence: TGCGCCAGCAGTGAGCTCGTAGGGGGTGGGCAGTACTTC. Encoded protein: CASSELVGGGQYF.

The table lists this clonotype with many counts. CDR3 sequence reads: CAITADRLMNTEAFF. Here the CDR3 DNA reads TGTGCCATCACTGCGGACCGTCTTATGAACACTGAAGCTTTCTTT. This chain uses TRBV10-3 with TRBJ1-1, with D uncertain. This CDR3 comprises 15 residues. V gave up 7 bases and J gave up 0 bases, with 15 bases separating them. Germline lookup yields CDR1 ENHRY and CDR2 SYGVKD.

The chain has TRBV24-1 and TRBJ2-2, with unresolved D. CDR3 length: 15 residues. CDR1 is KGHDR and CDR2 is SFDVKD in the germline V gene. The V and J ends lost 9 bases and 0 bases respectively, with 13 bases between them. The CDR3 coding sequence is TGTGCCACCCAACCCGAGTATGCGAACACCGGGGAGCTGTTTTTT. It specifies CATQPEYANTGELFF.

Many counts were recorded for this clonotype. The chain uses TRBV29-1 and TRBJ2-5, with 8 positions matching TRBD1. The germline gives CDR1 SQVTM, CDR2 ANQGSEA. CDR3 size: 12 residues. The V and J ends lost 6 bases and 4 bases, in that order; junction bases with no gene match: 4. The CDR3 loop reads CSVTGTGETQYF. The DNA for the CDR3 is TGCAGCGTCACGGGGACAGGAGAGACCCAGTACTTC.

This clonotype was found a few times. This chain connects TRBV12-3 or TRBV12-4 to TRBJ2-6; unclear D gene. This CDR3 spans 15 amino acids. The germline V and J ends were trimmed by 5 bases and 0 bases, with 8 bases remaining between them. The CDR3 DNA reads TGTGCCAGCAGTCCCTACACCTCTGGGGCCAACGTCCTGACTTTC. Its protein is CASSPYTSGANVLTF.

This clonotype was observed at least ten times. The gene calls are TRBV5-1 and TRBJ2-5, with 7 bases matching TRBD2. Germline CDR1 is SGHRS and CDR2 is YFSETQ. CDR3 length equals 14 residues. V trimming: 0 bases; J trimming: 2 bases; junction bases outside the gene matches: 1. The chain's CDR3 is CASSLGDYQETQYF. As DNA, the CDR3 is TGCGCCAGCAGCTTGGGGGACTATCAAGAGACCCAGTACTTC.

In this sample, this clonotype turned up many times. The CDR3 protein is CSVGFRSNYYEQYF. The CDR3, as DNA: TGCAGCGTTGGATTCAGGAGCAATTACTACGAGCAGTACTTC. J is TRBJ2-7 and V is TRBV29-1, with D unresolved. Trimming pared 4 bases from V and 3 bases from J, leaving 16 bases between. CDR3 length: 14 amino acids. CDR1 and CDR2 from the germline V gene are SQVTM and ANQGSEA.

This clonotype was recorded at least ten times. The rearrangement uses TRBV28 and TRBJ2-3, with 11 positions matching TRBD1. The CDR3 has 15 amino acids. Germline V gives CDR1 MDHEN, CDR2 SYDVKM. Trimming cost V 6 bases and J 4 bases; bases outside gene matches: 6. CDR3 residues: CASRTGTGGSDTQYF. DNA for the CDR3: TGTGCCAGCAGAACCGGGACAGGGGGGTCAGATACGCAGTATTTT.

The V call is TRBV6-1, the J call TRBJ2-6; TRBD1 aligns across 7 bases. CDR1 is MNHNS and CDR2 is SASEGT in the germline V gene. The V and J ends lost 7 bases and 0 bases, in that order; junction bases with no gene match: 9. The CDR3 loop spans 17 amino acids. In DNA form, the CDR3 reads TGTGCCAGCATTCCGGGACAGCTGCTCTCTGGGGCCAACGTCCTGACTTTC. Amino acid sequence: CASIPGQLLSGANVLTF.

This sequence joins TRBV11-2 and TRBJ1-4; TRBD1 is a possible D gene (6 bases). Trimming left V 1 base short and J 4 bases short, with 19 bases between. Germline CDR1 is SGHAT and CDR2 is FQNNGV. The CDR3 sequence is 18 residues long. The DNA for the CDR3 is TGTGCCAGCAGCTTAGTAGGACCCCCAGGGGCGCGTAATGAAAAACTGTTTTTT. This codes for CASSLVGPPGARNEKLFF.

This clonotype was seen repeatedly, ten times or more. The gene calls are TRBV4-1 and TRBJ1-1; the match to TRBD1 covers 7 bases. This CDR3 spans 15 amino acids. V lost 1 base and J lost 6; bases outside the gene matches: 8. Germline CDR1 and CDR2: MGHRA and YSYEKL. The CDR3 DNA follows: TGCGCCAGCAGCCAAGTGGGGAGAGGGGGCGCTGAAGCTTTCTTT. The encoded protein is CASSQVGRGGAEAFF.

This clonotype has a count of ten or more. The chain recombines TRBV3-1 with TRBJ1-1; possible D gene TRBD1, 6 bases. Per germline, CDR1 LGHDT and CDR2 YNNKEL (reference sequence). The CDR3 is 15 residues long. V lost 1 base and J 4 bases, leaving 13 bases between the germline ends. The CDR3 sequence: CASSQVLQGATEAFF. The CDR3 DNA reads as TGTGCCAGCAGCCAAGTATTACAGGGTGCCACTGAAGCTTTCTTT.

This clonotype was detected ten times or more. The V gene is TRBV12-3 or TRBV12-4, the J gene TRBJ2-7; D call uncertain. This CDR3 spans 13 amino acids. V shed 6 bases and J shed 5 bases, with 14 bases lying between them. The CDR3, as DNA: TGTGCCAGCAGCCCAAGCACCTCACACGAGCAGTACTTC. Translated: CASSPSTSHEQYF.

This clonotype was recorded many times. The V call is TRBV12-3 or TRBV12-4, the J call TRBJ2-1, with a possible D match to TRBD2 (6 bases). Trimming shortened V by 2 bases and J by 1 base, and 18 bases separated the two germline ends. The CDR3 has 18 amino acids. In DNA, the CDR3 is TGTGCCAGCAGTTTATGGGGGGAGCGATCCTATTCCTACAATGAGCAGTTCTTC. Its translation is CASSLWGERSYSYNEQFF.

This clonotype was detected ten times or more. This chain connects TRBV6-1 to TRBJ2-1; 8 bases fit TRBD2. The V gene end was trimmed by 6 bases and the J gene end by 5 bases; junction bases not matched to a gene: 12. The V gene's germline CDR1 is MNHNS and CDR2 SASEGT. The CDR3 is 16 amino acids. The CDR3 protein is CASSPSGGGMDNEQFF. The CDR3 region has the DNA TGTGCCAGCAGCCCCTCCGGGGGGGGAATGGACAATGAGCAGTTCTTC.

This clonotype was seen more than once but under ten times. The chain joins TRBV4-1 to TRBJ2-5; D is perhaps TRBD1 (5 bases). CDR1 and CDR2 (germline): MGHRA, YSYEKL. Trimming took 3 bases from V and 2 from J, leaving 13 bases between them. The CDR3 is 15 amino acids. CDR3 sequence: CASSHKNTGQETQYF. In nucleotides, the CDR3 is TGCGCCAGCAGCCACAAAAACACAGGTCAAGAGACCCAGTACTTC.

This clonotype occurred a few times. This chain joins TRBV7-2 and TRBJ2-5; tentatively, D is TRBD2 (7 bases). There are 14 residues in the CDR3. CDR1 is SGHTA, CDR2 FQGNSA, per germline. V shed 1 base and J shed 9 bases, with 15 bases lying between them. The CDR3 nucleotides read TGTGCCAGCAGCTTAGAGGGGGGGCAATCGTCCCAGTACTTC. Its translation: CASSLEGGQSSQYF.

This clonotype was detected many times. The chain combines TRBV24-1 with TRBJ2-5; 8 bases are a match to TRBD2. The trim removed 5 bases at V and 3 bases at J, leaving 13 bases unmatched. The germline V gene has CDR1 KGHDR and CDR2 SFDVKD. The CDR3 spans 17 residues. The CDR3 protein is CATSGHAQREREETQYF. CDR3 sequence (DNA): TGTGCCACCAGTGGCCACGCGCAGCGGGAGCGTGAAGAGACCCAGTACTTC.

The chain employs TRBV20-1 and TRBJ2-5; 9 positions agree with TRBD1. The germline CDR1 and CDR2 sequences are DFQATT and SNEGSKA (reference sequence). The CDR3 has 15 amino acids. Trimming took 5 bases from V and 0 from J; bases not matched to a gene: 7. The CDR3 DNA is TGCAGTGCTCCTCTAGGGACAGGGAACCAAGAGACCCAGTACTTC. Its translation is CSAPLGTGNQETQYF.

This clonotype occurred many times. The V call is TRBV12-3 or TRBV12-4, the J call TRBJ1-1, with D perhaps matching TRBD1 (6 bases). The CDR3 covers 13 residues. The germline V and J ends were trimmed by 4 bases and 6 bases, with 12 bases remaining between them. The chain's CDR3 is CASSSRDNAEAFF. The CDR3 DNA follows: TGTGCCAGCAGTTCCCGGGACAACGCTGAAGCTTTCTTT.

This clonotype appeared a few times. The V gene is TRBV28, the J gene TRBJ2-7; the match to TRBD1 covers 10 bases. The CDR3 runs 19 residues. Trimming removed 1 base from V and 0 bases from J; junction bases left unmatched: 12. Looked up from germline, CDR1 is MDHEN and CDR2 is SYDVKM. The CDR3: CASSLFWDRGWGPSYEQYF. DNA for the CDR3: TGTGCCAGCAGTTTATTCTGGGACAGGGGTTGGGGGCCCTCCTACGAGCAGTACTTC.